The T cell receptor beta chain under discussion was sequenced for a study of shared clonotypes between healthy human individuals. Sequencing was at deep level. Libraries were prepared by immunoSEQ multiplex PCR; TCRdb keeps only in-frame clonotypes and omits some of them. The data show about 1 million clones, approximately 80% seen once. Germline V gene sequence: CDR1 SGHRS, CDR2 YFSETQ. This CDR3 is built from 15 residues. As concerns this clone: The junction departs from the called germline gene at one end, perhaps through a read error.

Sequencing input: memory CD4+ T cells from PBMCs. Subset defined: CD45RA-negative fraction. The chain uses TRBV5-1 and TRBJ1-1; D possibly corresponds to TRBD1 (6 bases). The TCR sequence derives from a man aged 18 to 35 in good health. Some clones in this sample may be carry-over from other donors' samples. The CDR3 here is CASRLDSWESTEAFF. The CDR3, as DNA: TGCGCCAGCAGATTGGACAGCTGGGAATCCACTGAAGCTTTCTTT.